The clone carrying this T cell receptor (beta chain) appeared a few times. Its target is unknown. CDR1 is SGHTA, CDR2 FQGNSA, per germline. The CDR3 spans 12 residues. The V end lost 5 bases, the J end lost 5 bases, and 10 bases lay between the germline ends. Here immunoSEQ multiplex PCR was the method, and the copy in TCRdb shows in-frame clones only, minus some. Among approximately 2.4 million clones listed, approximately 96% were seen once. The investigators split CD4+ cells into a CD45RA+ naive subset and a CD45RA-negative memory subset. These data originate in a study of shared clonotypes between healthy human individuals. Regarding the study as a whole: Rarefaction analysis demonstrated incomplete sorted-subset sequencing notwithstanding large depth.

The sequencing sample was made of naive CD4+ T cells sorted from blood. The subset was: CD45RA+ positively selected. The sequence was obtained from a man between 18 and 29 years old in good health. The rearrangement uses TRBV7-2 and TRBJ2-7; D tentatively reads TRBD1 or TRBD2 (6 bases each). The CDR3 bases are TGTGCCAGCAGCCCTCGGGGGCACGAGCAGTACTTC. Its translation is CASSPRGHEQYF.